Below, 9 T cell receptor beta chains from the same sample are listed, as sequenced in a study of T cell responses to AZD1222 COVID-19 vaccine. TCRdb keeps only in-frame clones here, not all; method: immunoSEQ multiplex PCR. The repertoire holds 100,000 to 150,000 clones, with around nine tenths as singletons. The sequenced sample was peripheral blood, obtained on day 0 of MenACWY control vaccination. These receptors were collected from an adult in good health.

The V call is TRBV27, the J call TRBJ2-1; the D is unclear. From germline, CDR1 is MNHEY and CDR2 SMNVEV (reference sequence). The CDR3 loop spans 14 amino acids. Deletions cut 0 bases from V and 6 bases from J, with 9 bases between. CDR3 in DNA: TGTGCCAGCAGTTTATCGTGGACGACCAATGAGCAGTTCTTC. The encoded protein is CASSLSWTTNEQFF.

V usage is TRBV24-1 and J usage is TRBJ2-5, with 11 bases matching TRBD2. V shed 4 bases, J shed 2 bases, and the junction held 5 bases outside the gene matches. Looked up from germline, CDR1 is KGHDR and CDR2 is SFDVKD. The CDR3 covers 16 residues. The CDR3 bases are TGTGCCACCAGTGACAGACTAGCGGGAAATCAAGAGACCCAGTACTTC. It codes for CATSDRLAGNQETQYF.

The chain couples TRBV5-4 to TRBJ2-1, with D maybe TRBD2 (7 bases). Germline CDR1 is SGHNT and CDR2 is YYREEE (reference sequence). There are 18 residues in the CDR3. With 3 bases removed from V and 2 bases from J, the gap between germline ends came to 21 bases. CDR3 sequence: CASSWGGPSELPYNEQFF. CDR3 sequence (DNA): TGTGCCAGCAGCTGGGGGGGGCCTAGCGAGCTCCCCTACAATGAGCAGTTCTTC.

Written as DNA, the CDR3 is TGTGCCAGCAGCGGCTCCGGACTAAGCTACACCTTC. Amino acids: CASSGSGLSYTF. This chain links TRBV25-1 with TRBJ1-2; no definite D call. The length of the CDR3 is 12 residues. Germline V gene lookup returns CDR1 MGHDK and CDR2 SYGVNS. V lost 6 bases and J lost 9, with 14 bases in between.

This clone has more than one count but fewer than ten. The rearrangement links TRBV27 to TRBJ1-1; D remains ambiguous. The CDR3 runs to 14 residues. Trimming removed 0 bases at V and 7 bases at J, with 12 bases between. CDR1 MNHEY and CDR2 SMNVEV come from the germline V gene (reference sequence). The CDR3 is CASSLSWTGFEAFF. In nucleotides, the CDR3 is TGTGCCAGCAGTTTATCCTGGACGGGATTTGAAGCTTTCTTT.

The genes are TRBV7-9 and TRBJ1-6; TRBD1 might be the D (6 bases). Germline CDR1 reads SEHNR; CDR2 reads FQNEAQ (reference sequence). V lost 2 bases, J lost 10 bases, and 12 bases lay in between. This CDR3 is 14 amino acids long. The CDR3, as DNA: TGTGCCAGCAGCTTACGGGCAGGGGAGTCACCCCTCCACTTT. As protein: CASSLRAGESPLHF.

This rearrangement joins TRBV29-1 to TRBJ2-3; 11 nucleotides match TRBD2. The CDR3 runs 15 residues. Trimming at V came to 6 bases and at J to 2 bases, leaving 7 bases not matched to a gene. The germline gives CDR1 SQVTM, CDR2 ANQGSEA. The CDR3 DNA follows: TGCAGCGTAGCCGGGACTAGCGGAATCACAGATACGCAGTATTTT. It is translated as CSVAGTSGITDTQYF.

The chain joins TRBV18 to TRBJ2-1; D may be TRBD1 (6 bases). Trimming took off 3 bases at V and 7 bases at J, with 10 bases between the two ends. This CDR3 contains 13 residues. Germline-derived CDR1 and CDR2 are KGHSH and LQKENI. CDR3 nucleotides: TGTGCCAGCTCACCGGGGGCGAGGAATGAGCAGTTCTTC. The encoded protein is CASSPGARNEQFF.

The chain employs TRBV5-1 and TRBJ1-4, with D possibly matching TRBD1 (6 bases). CDR3 length equals 17 residues. Trimming stripped 3 bases from V and 3 bases from J, with 18 bases between. Germline CDR1 SGHRS, CDR2 YFSETQ. The CDR3 coding sequence is TGCGCCAGCAGCTCTGGGACAATAGTTGGGCCTAATGAAAAACTGTTTTTT. Translating it yields CASSSGTIVGPNEKLFF.